This T cell receptor beta chain is drawn from a study of shared clonotypes between healthy human individuals. The data were produced by immunoSEQ multiplex PCR, yet TCRdb's version contains in-frame clones alone and is incomplete. The data show around 2.5 million clones, more than 85% seen once. Germline V CDR1 and CDR2: MDHEN, SYDVKM. Trimming removed 7 bases from V and 0 bases from J, with 13 bases in between. The CDR3 runs 16 residues. The sequence derives from a man aged 18 to 30 in good health. Some clones in this sample may be carry-over from other donors' samples. Sample: naive CD4+ T cells from PBMCs. Subset denoted: CD45RA+ positively selected. The genes are TRBV28 and TRBJ2-6, with D possibly TRBD2 on 5 matching bases. The CDR3 here is CASTLGGSSGANVLTF. The CDR3 DNA reads TGTGCCAGCACCCTGGGTGGGAGCTCTGGGGCCAACGTCCTGACTTTC. The entire variable domain, with the rest obtained from reference TRBV28 and TRBJ2-6, is as follows: DVKVTQSSRYLVKRTGEKVFLECVQDMDHENMFWYRQDPGLGLRLIYFSYDVKMKEKGDIPEGYSVSREKKERFSLILESASTNQTSMYLCASTLGGSSGANVLTFGAGSRLTVL.